Listed here are 26 T cell receptor beta chains from one sample, sequenced in a study of identical twins. Via MiXCR, TCRdb re-called the 5' RACE reads, giving one row per CDR3 protein. The profile covers about 210,000 distinct CDR3 sequences, with around 10% appearing a single time and 5% to 5.5% taken by the ten largest. Sample: memory (CD45RO+) T cells sorted from blood. The receptors shown here come from a woman between 18 and 29 years old in good health.

This clonotype was recorded many times. The chain carries TRBV6-2 or TRBV6-3 and TRBJ1-1; D is uncertain. The CDR3 is 13 amino acids. Germline V gives CDR1 MNHEY, CDR2 SVGEGT. Trimming took 2 bases from V and 3 from J, leaving 7 bases between them. The CDR3 region is CASSYLQYTEAFF. Here the CDR3 DNA reads TGTGCCAGCAGTTACCTACAGTACACTGAAGCTTTCTTT.

The sample holds a few counts of this clonotype. The CDR3 reads CASSRTPDRGYEQYF. CDR3 sequence (DNA): TGTGCCAGCAGTCGCACCCCGGACAGGGGCTACGAGCAGTACTTC. The chain carries TRBV6-1 and TRBJ2-7; 9 bases line up with TRBD1. Unmatched junction bases numbered 8, after V lost 5 bases and J lost 3 bases. Looked up from germline, CDR1 is MNHNS and CDR2 is SASEGT. The CDR3 spans 15 residues.

This clonotype has more than one count but fewer than ten. The chain joins TRBV7-9 to TRBJ2-7; TRBD1 is a possible D gene (6 bases). CDR3 length equals 14 residues. V lost 8 bases and J lost 2, with 16 bases in between. Germline CDR1 is SEHNR and CDR2 is FQNEAQ (reference sequence). The CDR3 region is CASGWGPGTYEQYF. DNA for the CDR3: TGTGCCAGCGGATGGGGGCCCGGCACCTACGAGCAGTACTTC.

The chain carries TRBV5-1 and TRBJ2-2; TRBD2 matches 8 bases. Per the germline V gene, CDR1 is SGHRS and CDR2 is YFSETQ. V lost 0 bases and J lost 6; bases outside the gene matches: 4. The CDR3 is 15 amino acids. The CDR3 DNA reads TGCGCCAGCAGCTTGGGACTAGCGCACTCCGGGGAGCTGTTTTTT. Translating gives CASSLGLAHSGELFF.

The chain employs TRBV6-1 and TRBJ2-3; 9 nucleotides agree with TRBD2. V lost 6 bases to trimming and J lost 8 bases; unmatched junction nucleotides: 9. CDR3 length: 14 residues. Per germline, CDR1 MNHNS and CDR2 SASEGT. CDR3 in DNA: TGTGCCAGCAGCCGGGGCGGGGGGGTTGGTACGCAGTATTTT. It codes for CASSRGGGVGTQYF.

The chain links TRBV21-1 to TRBJ1-6; the table gives TRBD1 as D, unverified against the DNA. TRBV21-1 is classified as a pseudogene. The CDR3 has 15 amino acids. The CDR3 DNA sequence: TGTGCCAGCAGCAAATGCCGTGGACAGAAGATCACCCTCCACTTT. Its translation: CASSKCRGQKITLHF.

This rearrangement joins TRBV7-8 to TRBJ2-4; the D is unclear. V lost 5 bases, J lost 4 bases, and 6 bases lay in between. CDR1 is SGHVS and CDR2 is FQNEAQ in the germline V gene. The CDR3 covers 12 residues. The CDR3 is CASSMTKNIQYF. In DNA form, the CDR3 reads TGTGCCAGCAGCATGACTAAAAACATTCAGTACTTC.

This clonotype was counted at least ten times. V usage is TRBV6-1 and J usage is TRBJ2-3, with D possibly matching TRBD1 (6 bases). Trimming stripped 5 bases from V and 1 base from J, with 16 bases between. This CDR3 has 16 amino acids. The germline V gene has CDR1 MNHNS and CDR2 SASEGT. This CDR3 reads CASSKLQGTGTDTQYF. CDR3 DNA sequence: TGTGCCAGCAGTAAGCTACAGGGAACGGGCACAGATACGCAGTATTTT.

The V and J genes are TRBV11-2 and TRBJ2-1; 7 bases match TRBD2. The V gene end was trimmed by 5 bases and the J gene end by 6 bases; junction bases not matched to a gene: 10. The CDR3 contains 15 residues. Germline-derived CDR1 and CDR2 are SGHAT and FQNNGV. The CDR3 DNA is TGTGCCAGCAGCCTTGGGAGCGGGACTACCAATGAGCAGTTCTTC. Translating it yields CASSLGSGTTNEQFF.

This clonotype was seen at least ten times. This chain joins TRBV12-3 or TRBV12-4 and TRBJ1-1; perhaps TRBD1 as D (5 bases). This CDR3 has 14 residues. Trimming pared 7 bases from V and 1 base from J, leaving 13 bases between. The CDR3 loop is CASINWGRNTEAFF. The CDR3 DNA sequence: TGTGCCAGCATCAATTGGGGCCGGAACACTGAAGCTTTCTTT.

The J gene is TRBJ2-7, the V gene TRBV10-2, with D perhaps TRBD1 (6 bases). Trimming took 0 bases from V and 2 from J, leaving 8 bases between them. Germline V gene lookup returns CDR1 WSHSY and CDR2 SAAADI. The CDR3 extends over 14 amino acids. The CDR3 protein is CASSESWGPYEQYF. CDR3 nucleotides: TGCGCCAGCAGTGAGTCATGGGGGCCCTACGAGCAGTACTTC.

This chain uses TRBV6-5 with TRBJ2-5; 8 nucleotides match TRBD2. Germline V gene sequence: CDR1 MNHEY, CDR2 SVGAGI. V shed 1 base and J 5 bases; nucleotides not matched to a gene: 9. This CDR3 is 16 amino acids long. The CDR3 bases are TGTGCCAGCAGTTACTTTCTCGGGTCTAGCGGGGAGACCCAGTACTTC. Its protein is CASSYFLGSSGETQYF.

Of note for this clonotype: Germline is not matched at one junction end, which may reflect a read error. The J gene is TRBJ1-2, the V gene TRBV27, with D possibly matching TRBD1 (6 bases). The CDR3 totals 14 residues. CDR1 is MNHEY and CDR2 is SMNVEV in the germline V gene (reference sequence). The CDR3 loop is CASSTRQANNGYTF. The DNA for the CDR3 is TGTGCCAGCAGTACGCGACAGGCTAACAATGGCTACACCTTC.

There are many counts of this clonotype. The chain links TRBV27 to TRBJ2-5, with D possibly being TRBD2 (7 bases). The CDR3 spans 12 residues. V gave up 6 bases and J gave up 5 bases, with 10 bases separating them. Germline CDR1 is MNHEY and CDR2 is SMNVEV (reference sequence). The CDR3 protein is CASRRGGETQYF. CDR3 bases: TGTGCCAGCAGGAGGGGGGGGGAGACCCAGTACTTC.

This clonotype was seen many times. The chain uses TRBV4-3 and TRBJ2-5, with TRBD1 matching over 9 bases. The CDR3 consists of 15 residues. V lost 2 bases, J lost 4 bases, and 5 bases stayed unmatched. CDR1 and CDR2 (germline): LGHNA, YSLEER. CDR3 sequence (DNA): TGCGCCAGCAGCCAAATGGGACAGGGTGGAGAGACCCAGTACTTC. Translating it yields CASSQMGQGGETQYF.

This chain connects TRBV20-1 to TRBJ2-7, with TRBD1 identical over 7 bases. The CDR3 runs 14 residues. V lost 6 bases and J lost 2; bases outside the gene matches: 10. CDR1 is DFQATT and CDR2 is SNEGSKA in the germline V gene (reference sequence). The chain's CDR3 is CSARTGEKAYEQYF. CDR3 coding DNA: TGCAGTGCGAGAACAGGGGAAAAGGCCTACGAGCAGTACTTC.

J is TRBJ1-2 and V is TRBV11-1, with a possible D match to TRBD1 (6 bases). CDR1 is SGHAT, CDR2 FQDESV, per germline (reference sequence). Trimming stripped 3 bases from V and 5 bases from J, with 7 bases between. The CDR3 extends over 12 amino acids. The CDR3 loop is CASSLRGYGYTF. Written as DNA, the CDR3 is TGTGCCAGCAGCTTGAGGGGGTATGGCTACACCTTC. The full variable domain, in which reference TRBV11-1 and TRBJ1-2 provide the parts outside the CDR3, is EAEVAQSPRYKITEKSQAVAFWCDPISGHATLYWYRQILGQGPELLVQFQDESVVDDSQLPKDRFSAERLKGVDSTLKIQPAELGDSAMYLCASSLRGYGYTFGSGTRLTVV.

This clonotype was counted only a few times. This chain connects TRBV20-1 to TRBJ1-2, with a weak D call TRBD1 (5 bases). Germline assignment: CDR1 DFQATT and CDR2 SNEGSKA (reference sequence). The CDR3 runs 10 residues. V dropped 3 bases and J dropped 8 bases, with 7 bases sitting between them. The CDR3 nucleotides read TGCAGTGCTAGCGGGGGAGGCTACACCTTC. Translating it yields CSASGGGYTF.

This clonotype was observed a few times. V is TRBV6-2 or TRBV6-3 and J is TRBJ2-1; D tentatively reads TRBD1 or TRBD2 (6 bases each). Trimming left V 2 bases short and J 8 bases short, with 28 bases between. The germline V gene has CDR1 MNHEY and CDR2 SVGEGT. CDR3 length equals 19 residues. CDR3 in DNA: TGTGCCAGCAGTTACCTCCGACGGGGGAGAGGGGGTCGGTGGGATGAGCAGTTCTTC. This gives the protein CASSYLRRGRGGRWDEQFF.

This clonotype was counted a few times. The chain links TRBV6-5 to TRBJ2-2; D is ambiguous. CDR3 length: 14 residues. Trimming took 3 bases from V and 4 from J, leaving 9 bases between them. The germline V gene encodes CDR1 MNHEY and CDR2 SVGAGI. CDR3 sequence reads: CASSYTAITGELFF. CDR3 nucleotide sequence: TGTGCCAGCAGTTATACAGCGATCACCGGGGAGCTGTTTTTT.

The chain joins TRBV6-2 or TRBV6-3 to TRBJ2-4, with 10 bases aligning to TRBD1. Germline V lookup: CDR1 MNHEY, CDR2 SVGEGT. V was pared by 2 bases and J by 3 bases, with 19 bases of the junction left unmatched. The CDR3 has 21 residues. The CDR3 bases are TGTGCCAGCAGTTACAACCCCGCGGGACAGGGGCCGGCCCGGGGCAAAAACATTCAGTACTTC. Amino acids: CASSYNPAGQGPARGKNIQYF.

This clonotype was seen a few times. This chain joins TRBV6-5 and TRBJ2-2; TRBD2 matches 8 bases. The CDR3 spans 16 residues. J lost 0 bases, V lost 3 bases, and 3 bases had no gene match. CDR1 MNHEY and CDR2 SVGAGI come from the germline V gene. CDR3 nucleotide sequence: TGTGCCAGCAGTTATACTAGCGGCGCGAACACCGGGGAGCTGTTTTTT. Translating it yields CASSYTSGANTGELFF.

The chain is built from TRBV5-1 and TRBJ1-3, with 7 nucleotides matching TRBD1. The V gene's germline CDR1 is SGHRS and CDR2 YFSETQ. Trimming removed 4 bases from V and 0 bases from J; junction bases left unmatched: 4. The CDR3 loop spans 15 amino acids. Here the CDR3 reads CASSPGQDSGNTIYF. The CDR3 region has the DNA TGCGCCAGCAGCCCCGGACAGGACTCTGGAAACACCATATATTTT.

The chain links TRBV20-1 to TRBJ1-6; 8 bases are shared with TRBD1. Unmatched junction bases numbered 2, after V lost 3 bases and J lost 7 bases. The CDR3 covers 13 residues. CDR1 and CDR2 from the germline V gene are DFQATT and SNEGSKA (reference sequence). In DNA, the CDR3 is TGCAGTGCTAGTCGGGACAGGAATTCACCCCTCCACTTT. Translation: CSASRDRNSPLHF.

This clonotype was counted many times. CDR3 sequence reads: CASSQDGTSDTQYF. The CDR3 DNA is TGTGCCAGCAGCCAAGATGGGACCTCAGATACGCAGTATTTT. The chain recombines TRBV4-2 with TRBJ2-3; either TRBD1 or TRBD2 may supply D (5 bases each). V was cut by 0 bases and J by 4 bases, with 8 bases left in between. From germline, CDR1 is LGHNA and CDR2 YNFKEQ. The CDR3 contains 14 residues.

This clonotype was detected a few times. The gene calls are TRBV12-5 and TRBJ2-4, with D hard to call. Germline assignment: CDR1 LGHNT and CDR2 FRNRAP. Trimming removed 4 bases at V and 6 bases at J, with 10 bases between. The CDR3 runs 13 residues. The chain's CDR3 is CASGSDGLNIQYF. The CDR3 region has the DNA TGTGCTAGTGGTTCGGACGGCTTAAACATTCAGTACTTC.